Judged by abundance, the clone carrying this T cell receptor (beta chain) is medium-sized. Its specificity is unknown. One entry per CDR3 protein results from TCRdb running MiXCR on the PCR reads. The sample has 1,000 to 1,500 distinct CDR3 sequences, 25% to 35% seen once. This specimen belongs to a study of esophageal squamous cell carcinoma under preoperative chemotherapy. In the study overall: Samples included peripheral blood T cells as well as tumor-infiltrating lymphocytes.

The time point here: after preoperative PTX-NDP chemotherapy. Study-wide results and limits: Post-treatment tumor-infiltrating lymphocytes appeared partly derived from peripheral T cells migrating into the tumor. After paclitaxel-nedaplatin, abundant clones were more likely to contract than amplify. Peripheral T cells showed a significant TCR diversity increase after chemotherapy, unlike tumor-infiltrating lymphocytes.

Trimming at V came to 5 bases and at J to 8 bases, leaving 5 bases not matched to a gene. The CDR3 covers 15 residues. CDR1 is SGHVS and CDR2 is FQNEAQ in the germline V gene. The specimen was obtained from a patient given preoperative chemotherapy. This TCR came from a human donor with esophageal squamous cell carcinoma. The donor label of this sample is uncertain. The chain combines TRBV7-8 with TRBJ2-1; 14 bases are a match to TRBD2. CDR3: CASSRTSGRLDEQFF. DNA for the CDR3: TGTGCCAGCAGCCGGACTAGCGGGAGGCTCGATGAGCAGTTCTTC.